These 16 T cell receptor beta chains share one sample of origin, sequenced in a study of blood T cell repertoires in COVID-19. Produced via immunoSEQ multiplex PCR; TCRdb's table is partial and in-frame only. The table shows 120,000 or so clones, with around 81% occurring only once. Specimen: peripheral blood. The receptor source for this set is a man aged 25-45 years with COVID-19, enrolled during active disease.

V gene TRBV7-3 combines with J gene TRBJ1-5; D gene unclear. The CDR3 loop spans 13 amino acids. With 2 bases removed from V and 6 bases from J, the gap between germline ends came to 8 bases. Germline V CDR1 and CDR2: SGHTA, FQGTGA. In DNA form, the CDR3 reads TGTGCCAGCAGCTTAGACCGGGGTCAGCCCCAGCATTTT. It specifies CASSLDRGQPQHF.

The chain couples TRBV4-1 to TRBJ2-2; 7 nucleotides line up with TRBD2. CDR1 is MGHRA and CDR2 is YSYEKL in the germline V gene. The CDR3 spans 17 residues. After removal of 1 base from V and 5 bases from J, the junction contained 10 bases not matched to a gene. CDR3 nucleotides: TGCGCCAGCAGCCAAGTCTTCCTAGCGGTGGTAACCGGGGAGCTGTTTTTT. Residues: CASSQVFLAVVTGELFF.

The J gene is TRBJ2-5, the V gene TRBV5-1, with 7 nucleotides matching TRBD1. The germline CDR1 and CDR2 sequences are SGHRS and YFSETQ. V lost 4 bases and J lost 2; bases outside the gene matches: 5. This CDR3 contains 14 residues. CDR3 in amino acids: CASSPGQRQETQYF. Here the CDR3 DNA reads TGCGCCAGCAGCCCGGGACAGCGACAAGAGACCCAGTACTTC.

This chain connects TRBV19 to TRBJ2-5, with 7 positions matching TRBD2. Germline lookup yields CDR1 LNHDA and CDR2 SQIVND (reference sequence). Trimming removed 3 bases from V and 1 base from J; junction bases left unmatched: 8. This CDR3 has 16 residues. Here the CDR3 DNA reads TGTGCCAGTAGTATGGAGATAGCGGGTCCCCAAGAGACCCAGTACTTC. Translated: CASSMEIAGPQETQYF.

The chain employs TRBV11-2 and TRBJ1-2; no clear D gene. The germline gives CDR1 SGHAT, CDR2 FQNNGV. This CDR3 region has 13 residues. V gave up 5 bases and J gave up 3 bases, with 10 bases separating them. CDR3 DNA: TGTGCCAGCAGCCTCACCCAGGACTATGGCTACACCTTC. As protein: CASSLTQDYGYTF.

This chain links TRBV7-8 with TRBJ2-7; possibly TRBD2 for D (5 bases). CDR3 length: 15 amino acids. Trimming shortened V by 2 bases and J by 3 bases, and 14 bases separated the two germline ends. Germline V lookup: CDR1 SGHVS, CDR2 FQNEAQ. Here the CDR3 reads CASSLLYGVGYEQYF. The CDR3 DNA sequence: TGTGCCAGCAGCTTATTGTACGGGGTCGGCTACGAGCAGTACTTC.

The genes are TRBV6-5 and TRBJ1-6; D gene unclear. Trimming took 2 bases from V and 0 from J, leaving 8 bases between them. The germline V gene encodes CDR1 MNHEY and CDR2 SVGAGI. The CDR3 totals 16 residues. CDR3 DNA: TGTGCCAGCAGTTACCGCGGGAGCTCCTATAATTCACCCCTCCACTTT. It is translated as CASSYRGSSYNSPLHF.

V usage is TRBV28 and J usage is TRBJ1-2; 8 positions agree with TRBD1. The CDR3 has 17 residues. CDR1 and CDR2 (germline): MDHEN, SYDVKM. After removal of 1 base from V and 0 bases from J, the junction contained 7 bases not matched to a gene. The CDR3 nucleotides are TGTGCCAGCAGTTTATCTGGACAGGGAGGGGCTAACTATGGCTACACCTTC. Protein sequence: CASSLSGQGGANYGYTF.

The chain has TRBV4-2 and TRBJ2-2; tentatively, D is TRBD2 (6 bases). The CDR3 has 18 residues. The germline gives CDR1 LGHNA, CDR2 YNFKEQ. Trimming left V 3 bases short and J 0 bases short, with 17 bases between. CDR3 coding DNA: TGTGCCAGCAGCCAGGAGGGGCTCTCAGGTGCGAACACCGGGGAGCTGTTTTTT. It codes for CASSQEGLSGANTGELFF.

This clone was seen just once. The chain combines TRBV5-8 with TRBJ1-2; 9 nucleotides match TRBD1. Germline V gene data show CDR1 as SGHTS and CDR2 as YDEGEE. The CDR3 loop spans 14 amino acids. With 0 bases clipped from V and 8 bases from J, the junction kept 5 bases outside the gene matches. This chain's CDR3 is CASSLVNRGRGYTF. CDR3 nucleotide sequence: TGTGCCAGCAGCTTGGTAAACAGGGGGCGAGGCTACACCTTC.

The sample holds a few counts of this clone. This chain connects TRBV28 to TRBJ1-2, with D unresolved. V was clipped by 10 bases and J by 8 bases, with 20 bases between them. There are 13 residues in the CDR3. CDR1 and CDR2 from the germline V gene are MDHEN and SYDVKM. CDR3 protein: CAKKGPGSEGYTF. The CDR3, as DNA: TGTGCCAAAAAAGGTCCGGGAAGTGAAGGCTACACCTTC.

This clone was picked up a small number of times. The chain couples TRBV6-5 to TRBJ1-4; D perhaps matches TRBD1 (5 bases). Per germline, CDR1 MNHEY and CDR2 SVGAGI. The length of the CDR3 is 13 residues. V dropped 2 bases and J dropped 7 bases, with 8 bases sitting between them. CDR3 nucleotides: TGTGCCAGCAGTTACAGCAGGGCTGAAAAACTGTTTTTT. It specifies CASSYSRAEKLFF.

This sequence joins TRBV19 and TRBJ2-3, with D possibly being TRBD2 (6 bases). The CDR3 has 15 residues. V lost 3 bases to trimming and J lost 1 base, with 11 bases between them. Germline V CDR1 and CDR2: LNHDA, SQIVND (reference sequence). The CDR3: CASSIGGYRTDTQYF. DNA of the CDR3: TGTGCCAGTAGTATCGGGGGTTACCGCACAGATACGCAGTATTTT.

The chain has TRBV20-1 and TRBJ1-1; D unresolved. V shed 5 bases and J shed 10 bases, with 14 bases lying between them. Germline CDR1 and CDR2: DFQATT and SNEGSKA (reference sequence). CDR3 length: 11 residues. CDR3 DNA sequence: TGCAGTGCTCCTGGTGCAGGTTCAGCTTTCTTT. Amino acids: CSAPGAGSAFF.

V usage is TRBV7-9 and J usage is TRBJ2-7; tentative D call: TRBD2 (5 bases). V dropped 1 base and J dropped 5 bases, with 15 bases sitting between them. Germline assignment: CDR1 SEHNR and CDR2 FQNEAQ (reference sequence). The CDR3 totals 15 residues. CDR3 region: CASSLVGAGKDEQYF. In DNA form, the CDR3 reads TGTGCCAGCAGCTTAGTAGGTGCGGGTAAGGACGAGCAGTACTTC.

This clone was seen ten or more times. CDR3 coding DNA: TGTGCCAGCAGCCCGACCCGGACTAGCGGGGGGTACACCGGGGAGCTGTTTTTT. It specifies CASSPTRTSGGYTGELFF. The chain combines TRBV7-9 with TRBJ2-2; the match to TRBD2 covers 14 bases. With 5 bases clipped from V and 3 bases from J, the junction kept 8 bases outside the gene matches. This CDR3 is built from 18 residues. Germline CDR1 is SEHNR and CDR2 is FQNEAQ (reference sequence).